A single sample is the source of the 21 T cell receptor beta chains below, sequenced in a study of T-cell reconstitution after alpha-beta-depleted transplantation in children. Unique molecular identifiers featured in how the TCRbeta library was prepared. TCRdb passed the PCR reads through MiXCR, listing each CDR3 protein once. The sample has about 490,000 distinct CDR3 sequences, over 9.5% seen once; the top ten hold 2% to 2.5%. This material consisted of PBMCs, taken before TCRalphabeta/CD19-depleted stem cell transplant. The source of these receptors is a child aged 2 to 15 with inherited bone marrow failure, due to receive a stem cell transplant.

At least ten counts were recorded for this clonotype. J is TRBJ2-1 and V is TRBV5-4; D gene ambiguous. The V end was cut by 2 bases, the J end by 8 bases, with 11 bases between. Looked up from germline, CDR1 is SGHNT and CDR2 is YYREEE (reference sequence). The CDR3 has 13 amino acids. The CDR3 protein is CASSFPTDYEQFF. The CDR3 DNA reads as TGTGCCAGCAGCTTCCCTACCGACTATGAGCAGTTCTTC.

On this clonotype: The junction shows a germline mismatch at one end, possibly a read error. V is TRBV5-1 and J is TRBJ1-5; D remains unclear. Germline CDR1 SGHRS, CDR2 YFSETQ. This CDR3 contains 14 residues. Here the CDR3 reads CASSLGQSNHPQHF. In DNA, the CDR3 is TGCGCCAGCAGCTTGGGACAAAGCAATCACCCCCAGCATTTT.

In its sample, this clonotype was seen many times. J is TRBJ2-1 and V is TRBV6-1, with 7 positions matching TRBD2. There are 15 residues in the CDR3. Losses at the gene ends were 8 bases for V and 0 bases for J; bases not matched to a gene: 7. The V gene's germline CDR1 is MNHNS and CDR2 SASEGT. CDR3 coding DNA: TGTGCCAGCCCCAACCGCGGGAGCTCCTACAATGAGCAGTTCTTC. Protein product: CASPNRGSSYNEQFF.

This clonotype was recorded at least ten times. CDR3 residues: CASSFPESPLHF. CDR3 sequence (DNA): TGTGCCAGCAGCTTTCCCGAGTCACCCCTCCACTTT. The V and J genes are TRBV7-8 and TRBJ1-6, with D unclear. The CDR3 contains 12 residues. The germline V gene encodes CDR1 SGHVS and CDR2 FQNEAQ. Between the trimmed V and J ends, which lost 3 bases and 10 bases, there was a span of 7 bases.

In its sample, this clonotype was seen a few times. The rearrangement uses TRBV19 and TRBJ2-7, with a weak D call TRBD1 (6 bases). The germline CDR1 and CDR2 sequences are LNHDA and SQIVND (reference sequence). V was clipped by 11 bases and J by 2 bases, with 22 bases between them. This CDR3 contains 15 residues. The CDR3: CASRTGPLGPYEQYF. CDR3 DNA: TGTGCCTCCCGAACAGGGCCCTTAGGCCCCTACGAGCAGTACTTC.

This clonotype has just a few counts. This sequence joins TRBV29-1 and TRBJ2-7; 7 bases match TRBD1. CDR3 length: 14 residues. J was trimmed by 1 base and V by 8 bases; bases with no gene match: 11. Germline CDR1 is SQVTM and CDR2 is ANQGSEA. The CDR3 DNA sequence: TGCAGCTTTTCCCCCGGGACAGAGTCCTACGAGCAGTACTTC. This gives the protein CSFSPGTESYEQYF.

This clonotype was counted at least ten times. The CDR3, as DNA: TGTGCCAGCAGTTTATCAGGGGCGGTCGGGACGGAACCCTACGAGCAGTACTTC. Amino acid sequence: CASSLSGAVGTEPYEQYF. The chain combines TRBV27 with TRBJ2-7, with D perhaps matching TRBD1 or TRBD2 (5 bases each). CDR1 is MNHEY, CDR2 SMNVEV, per germline (reference sequence). This CDR3 region has 18 residues. V was cut by 0 bases and J by 2 bases, with 20 bases left in between.

V usage is TRBV4-3 and J usage is TRBJ2-6; D unresolved. Deletions cut 3 bases from V and 0 bases from J, with 6 bases between. Germline CDR1 and CDR2: LGHNA and YSLEER. The CDR3 is 15 amino acids. This CDR3 is CASSQAASGANVLTF. In DNA form, the CDR3 reads TGCGCCAGCAGCCAGGCAGCCTCTGGGGCCAACGTCCTGACTTTC.

V is TRBV27 and J is TRBJ2-2, with unresolved D. The germline CDR1 and CDR2 sequences are MNHEY and SMNVEV (reference sequence). The CDR3 extends over 14 amino acids. The V end lost 3 bases, the J end lost 6 bases, and 11 bases lay between the germline ends. CDR3 sequence reads: CASSFGTWAGELFF. The DNA for the CDR3 is TGTGCCAGCAGTTTCGGCACCTGGGCCGGGGAGCTGTTTTTT.

Ten or more counts support this clonotype. This rearrangement joins TRBV3-1 to TRBJ2-1; D gene unclear. The germline V gene encodes CDR1 LGHDT and CDR2 YNNKEL (reference sequence). The V end was cut by 0 bases, the J end by 0 bases, with 9 bases between. There are 16 residues in the CDR3. CDR3 DNA: TGTGCCAGCAGCCAAGAGCTGCCCAGCTCCTACAATGAGCAGTTCTTC. Encoded protein: CASSQELPSSYNEQFF.

The rearrangement links TRBV20-1 to TRBJ2-1, with D possibly being TRBD2 (5 bases). Germline V gene lookup returns CDR1 DFQATT and CDR2 SNEGSKA (reference sequence). The CDR3 extends over 13 amino acids. V was cut by 0 bases and J by 3 bases, with 6 bases left in between. The CDR3 here is CSARDRDYNEQFF. The CDR3 DNA follows: TGCAGTGCTAGAGATCGGGACTACAATGAGCAGTTCTTC.

This clonotype was seen repeatedly, ten times or more. The chain has TRBV9 and TRBJ1-2; D unclear. The germline gives CDR1 SGDLS, CDR2 YYNGEE. The CDR3 totals 15 residues. V was pared by 0 bases and J by 4 bases, with 13 bases between. DNA of the CDR3: TGTGCCAGCAGCGTAGCACCTGCATCCCTCTATGGCTACACCTTC. Amino acids: CASSVAPASLYGYTF.

The sample holds many counts of this clonotype. The CDR3 region is CASSPGLSVHGYIQYF. CDR3 coding DNA: TGTGCCAGCAGCCCGGGACTCAGCGTGCACGGGTACATTCAGTACTTC. The gene calls are TRBV27 and TRBJ2-4; a weak D match, TRBD2 (6 bases). CDR3 length: 16 residues. V was pared by 6 bases and J by 8 bases, with 23 bases between. The germline V gene encodes CDR1 MNHEY and CDR2 SMNVEV (reference sequence).

This chain connects TRBV30 to TRBJ1-1; weak D call: TRBD1 (5 bases). V shed 0 bases and J shed 1 base, with 12 bases lying between them. The CDR3 has 15 residues. Germline CDR1 reads GTSNPN; CDR2 reads SVGIG (reference sequence). This CDR3 is CAWSVGVGSNTEAFF. In DNA form, the CDR3 reads TGTGCCTGGAGTGTGGGGGTCGGATCGAACACTGAAGCTTTCTTT.

This clonotype was seen at least ten times. This chain links TRBV7-2 with TRBJ2-3; D is unclear. This CDR3 is built from 15 residues. The germline CDR1 and CDR2 sequences are SGHTA and FQGNSA. V was pared by 0 bases and J by 2 bases, with 9 bases between. CDR3 nucleotide sequence: TGTGCCAGCAGCTTAGCCAGATTTCCCACAGATACGCAGTATTTT. This sequence encodes CASSLARFPTDTQYF.

This clonotype was counted at least ten times. This sequence joins TRBV6-2 or TRBV6-3 and TRBJ2-3; possibly TRBD2 for D (6 bases). The CDR3 loop spans 18 amino acids. V shed 4 bases and J shed 1 base, with 21 bases lying between them. Germline-derived CDR1 and CDR2 are MNHEY and SVGEGT. The CDR3 is CASSSAGRLASGTDTQYF. Written as DNA, the CDR3 is TGTGCCAGCAGTTCGGCGGGACGGCTTGCCTCTGGCACAGATACGCAGTATTTT.

CDR3 nucleotides: TGTGCCAGCAGTAAGGGAGCCCCTTACACCGGGGAGCTGTTTTTT. As protein: CASSKGAPYTGELFF. J is TRBJ2-2 and V is TRBV27, with D possibly TRBD2 on 5 matching bases. The V and J ends lost 5 bases and 3 bases respectively, with 13 bases between them. The CDR3 spans 15 residues. Germline V lookup: CDR1 MNHEY, CDR2 SMNVEV (reference sequence).

In this sample, this clonotype turned up many times. V and J are TRBV28 and TRBJ1-2; the match to TRBD1 covers 8 bases. The V gene's germline CDR1 is MDHEN and CDR2 SYDVKM. Germline trimming cut 6 bases from V and 5 bases from J; bases unmatched to any gene: 11. The CDR3 length is 15 residues. The chain's CDR3 is CASSPGQGGRYGYTF. The CDR3 nucleotides are TGTGCCAGCAGCCCCGGACAGGGAGGAAGGTATGGCTACACCTTC.

This clonotype was found many times. The gene calls are TRBV6-2 or TRBV6-3 and TRBJ2-4; D possibly corresponds to TRBD2 (6 bases). Germline V gives CDR1 MNHEY, CDR2 SVGEGT. The ends were cut back, 4 bases at V and 8 bases at J, with 15 bases in the middle. The length of the CDR3 is 14 residues. This CDR3 is CASSSRDSWDIQYF. In nucleotides, the CDR3 is TGTGCCAGCAGTTCCCGGGACTCCTGGGACATTCAGTACTTC.

V is TRBV27 and J is TRBJ2-5, with D hard to call. The germline V and J ends were trimmed by 3 bases and 1 base, with 9 bases remaining between them. CDR3 size: 14 residues. Germline V lookup: CDR1 MNHEY, CDR2 SMNVEV (reference sequence). The CDR3 sequence is CASSFGRAQETQYF. Here the CDR3 DNA reads TGTGCCAGCAGTTTTGGCCGGGCCCAAGAGACCCAGTACTTC.

This clonotype was observed at least ten times. V usage is TRBV5-1 and J usage is TRBJ2-3; D call uncertain. The V gene's germline CDR1 is SGHRS and CDR2 YFSETQ. CDR3 length: 14 residues. The V end lost 4 bases, the J end lost 2 bases, and 11 bases lay between the germline ends. The CDR3 DNA sequence: TGCGCCAGCAGCGATATAGGGTTCACAGATACGCAGTATTTT. Translating it yields CASSDIGFTDTQYF.